The 13 T cell receptor beta chains below come from one sample, sequenced in a study of shared clonotypes between healthy human individuals. Assay: immunoSEQ multiplex PCR; the TCRdb copy retains only in-frame clones and omits some. The table lists about 2.3 million clones, under 95% of them singletons. Source material: naive CD4+ T cells from PBMCs. The subset denotes: CD45RA+ positively selected. These receptors came from a man aged 18 to 30 in good health. Some clones in this sample may be carry-over from other donors' samples.

This clone has a single count. The J gene is TRBJ1-2, the V gene TRBV7-2, with a tentative D call TRBD1 (6 bases). The germline V and J ends were trimmed by 7 bases and 0 bases, with 21 bases remaining between them. Germline CDR1 reads SGHTA; CDR2 reads FQGNSA. This CDR3 is 17 amino acids long. The CDR3 DNA follows: TGTGCCAGCACACCATTGGACAGAAGAAGAACTAACTATGGCTACACCTTC. The encoded protein is CASTPLDRRRTNYGYTF.

The CDR3 spells CASSTGLGKEYGYTF. The CDR3 DNA reads TGTGCCAGCTCCACAGGGCTCGGGAAAGAGTATGGCTACACCTTC. This chain uses TRBV18 with TRBJ1-2; tentatively, D is TRBD1 (6 bases). The CDR3 covers 15 residues. The V and J ends lost 6 bases and 5 bases respectively, with 19 bases between them. Germline V CDR1 and CDR2: KGHSH, LQKENI.

V gene TRBV28 combines with J gene TRBJ2-7; the D is unclear. The germline V gene has CDR1 MDHEN and CDR2 SYDVKM. There are 14 residues in the CDR3. V lost 7 bases and J lost 1, with 14 bases in between. CDR3 in DNA: TGTGCCAGCAACCGGGCCCCGAATTCCTACGAGCAGTACTTC. Translated, it gives CASNRAPNSYEQYF.

The V and J genes are TRBV5-6 and TRBJ1-2; D ambiguous. Between the trimmed V and J ends, which lost 6 bases and 5 bases, there was a span of 11 bases. This CDR3 contains 12 residues. Germline V CDR1 and CDR2: SGHDT, YYEEEE. The DNA of the CDR3 is TGTGCCAGCAAAAGGGTTCGGTATGGCTACACCTTC. This codes for CASKRVRYGYTF.

This rearrangement joins TRBV28 to TRBJ2-1; the match to TRBD2 covers 9 bases. The junction had 14 bases not matched to a gene; V was cut back by 8 bases and J by 6 bases. The CDR3 is made up of 16 amino acids. Germline V CDR1 and CDR2: MDHEN, SYDVKM. This CDR3 reads CASLPRVAGGPNEQFF. CDR3 sequence (DNA): TGTGCCAGCTTGCCCCGGGTTGCGGGAGGGCCCAATGAGCAGTTCTTC.

V usage is TRBV10-3 and J usage is TRBJ2-7, with D perhaps given as TRBD1 or TRBD2 (7 bases each). V lost 5 bases, J lost 2 bases, and 19 bases lay in between. This CDR3 spans 16 amino acids. Germline-derived CDR1 and CDR2 are ENHRY and SYGVKD. CDR3 in DNA: TGTGCCATCAGTTCCCCCCCAGGGGGGGGCACCTACGAGCAGTACTTC. Encoded protein: CAISSPPGGGTYEQYF.

The genes are TRBV5-1 and TRBJ2-5; the match to TRBD1 covers 7 bases. The CDR3 covers 14 residues. CDR1 is SGHRS, CDR2 YFSETQ, per germline. Trimming cost V 4 bases and J 1 base; bases outside gene matches: 4. CDR3 in DNA: TGCGCCAGCAGCCAGGGACAGATCCAAGAGACCCAGTACTTC. Translated, it gives CASSQGQIQETQYF.

This sequence joins TRBV5-6 and TRBJ1-2; the match to TRBD1 covers 7 bases. The CDR3 covers 16 residues. V shed 0 bases, J shed 4 bases, and the junction held 9 bases outside the gene matches. The germline CDR1 and CDR2 sequences are SGHDT and YYEEEE. In DNA, the CDR3 is TGTGCCAGCAGCTTGGCGGCTAGGACAGGAATCTATGGCTACACCTTC. Its translation: CASSLAARTGIYGYTF.

This chain uses TRBV5-1 with TRBJ2-2; TRBD2 agrees at 14 bases. Germline loops: CDR1 SGHRS, CDR2 YFSETQ. The CDR3 extends over 18 amino acids. The J segment lost 0 bases and the V segment lost 4 bases, leaving 5 bases of the junction unmatched. CDR3 protein: CASSLGLAGAANTGELFF. The CDR3 nucleotides are TGCGCCAGCAGCCTGGGACTAGCGGGGGCCGCGAACACCGGGGAGCTGTTTTTT.

The rearrangement joins TRBV5-4 to TRBJ2-7; D unclear. Trimming cost V 2 bases and J 6 bases, with 12 bases left between them. This CDR3 region has 13 residues. Germline CDR1 reads SGHNT; CDR2 reads YYREEE (reference sequence). The CDR3 DNA reads as TGTGCCAGCAGCTTTGTTGGCCCGGGCGAGCAGTACTTC. Amino acid sequence: CASSFVGPGEQYF.

The V call is TRBV7-9, the J call TRBJ2-1; 9 nucleotides match TRBD2. After removal of 5 bases from V and 6 bases from J, the junction contained 5 bases not matched to a gene. Germline V lookup: CDR1 SEHNR, CDR2 FQNEAQ (reference sequence). The CDR3 sequence is 14 residues long. DNA for the CDR3: TGTGCCAGCAGCGCGGGAGGGGGTTTCAATGAGCAGTTCTTC. Translation: CASSAGGGFNEQFF. The full variable domain, completed using reference TRBV7-9 and TRBJ2-1, is DTGVSQNPRHKITKRGQNVTFRCDPISEHNRLYWYRQTLGQGPEFLTYFQNEAQLEKSRLLSDRFSAERPKGSFSTLEIQRTEQGDSAMYLCASSAGGGFNEQFFGPGTRLTVL.

The V gene is TRBV2, the J gene TRBJ2-1; TRBD1 aligns across 10 bases. The CDR3 loop spans 15 amino acids. V shed 7 bases, J shed 3 bases, and the junction held 6 bases outside the gene matches. CDR1 SNHLY and CDR2 FYNNEI come from the germline V gene. The CDR3 sequence: CASMGDRGGYNEQFF. The CDR3 bases are TGTGCCAGCATGGGGGACAGGGGCGGCTACAATGAGCAGTTCTTC. The complete variable domain, with remaining parts taken from reference TRBV2 and TRBJ2-1, reads EPEVTQTPSHQVTQMGQEVILRCVPISNHLYFYWYRQILGQKVEFLVSFYNNEISEKSEIFDDQFSVERPDGSNFTLKIRSTKLEDSAMYFCASMGDRGGYNEQFFGPGTRLTVL.

As concerns this clone: Different DNA sequences within this sample yield the same CDR3. The V gene is TRBV5-1, the J gene TRBJ2-1; unclear D gene. The CDR3 is 14 amino acids. Looked up from germline, CDR1 is SGHRS and CDR2 is YFSETQ. The V end was cut by 4 bases, the J end by 0 bases, with 8 bases between. The CDR3 reads CASSLGLSYNEQFF. DNA for the CDR3: TGCGCCAGCAGCCTAGGGCTCTCCTACAATGAGCAGTTCTTC.